This T cell receptor (beta chain) was observed in a study of T cell changes during pregnancy in multiple sclerosis. Trimming removed 0 bases at V and 4 bases at J, with 12 bases between. CDR1 is SGHDT and CDR2 is YYEEEE in the germline V gene. This CDR3 spans 15 amino acids. Sequencing was performed with immunoSEQ multiplex PCR; in TCRdb, only in-frame clones are kept and a portion is missing. The sample carries 40,000 or so clones, 70% to 90% recorded once. The V gene is TRBV5-6, the J gene TRBJ2-3; D unclear. The sequence was obtained from a female donor with multiple sclerosis, enrolled in a pregnancy study. This specimen consisted of CD4+ T cells from peripheral blood mononuclear cells, obtained before pregnancy. The CDR3 DNA reads TGTGCCAGCAGCTTGGCCGTGGTGGCGGCAGATACGCAGTATTTT. Translation: CASSLAVVAADTQYF.